The next 7 T cell receptor beta chains were all read from a single sample in a study of CD8+ T cells in alopecia areata. The treatment here: oral pan-JAK inhibitor, 5-10 mg twice daily. Extracted RNA was reverse transcribed into cDNA, the sequencing template. Clones were read by immunoSEQ multiplex PCR, and TCRdb kept only the in-frame ones, dropping some. The sample yields about 180,000 clones, around half seen once. The material was CD8+ T cells sorted from blood, obtained at week 24, from a patient treated with tofacitinib. Receptors were obtained from a human donor with alopecia areata.

The V gene is TRBV6-5, the J gene TRBJ2-7; D gene ambiguous. This CDR3 spans 11 amino acids. V was pared by 2 bases and J by 7 bases, with 6 bases between. The V gene's germline CDR1 is MNHEY and CDR2 SVGAGI. In nucleotides, the CDR3 is TGTGCCAGCAGTTACGGGCAGGAGCAGTACTTC. Translation: CASSYGQEQYF.

The chain couples TRBV7-9 to TRBJ2-2; D is uncertain. V dropped 1 base and J dropped 0 bases, with 12 bases sitting between them. CDR3 length: 17 amino acids. CDR1 is SEHNR, CDR2 FQNEAQ, per germline (reference sequence). CDR3 coding DNA: TGTGCCAGCAGCTTAGAGGCCAGGCATCCGAACACCGGGGAGCTGTTTTTT. Its translation: CASSLEARHPNTGELFF.

This chain joins TRBV11-2 and TRBJ2-7, with TRBD1 identical over 7 bases. The CDR3 runs 18 residues. V dropped 5 bases and J dropped 3; count of bases not matched to a gene: 19. The germline V gene has CDR1 SGHAT and CDR2 FQNNGV. CDR3 nucleotide sequence: TGTGCCAGCAGCCTAAGTTCGGGACAGCTCCTCGGCTACTACGAGCAGTACTTC. It translates to CASSLSSGQLLGYYEQYF.

This chain joins TRBV7-7 and TRBJ2-2; D gene uncertain. Looked up from germline, CDR1 is SSHAT and CDR2 is FNYEAQ (reference sequence). The CDR3 runs 12 residues. The V end lost 2 bases, the J end lost 5 bases, and 3 bases lay between the germline ends. Here the CDR3 DNA reads TGTGCCAGCAGCTTACAGACCGGGGAGCTGTTTTTT. Translation: CASSLQTGELFF.

The chain joins TRBV6-5 to TRBJ2-1; TRBD2 matches at 11 bases. The V gene end was trimmed by 4 bases and the J gene end by 8 bases; junction bases not matched to a gene: 7. The CDR3 totals 15 residues. The V gene's germline CDR1 is MNHEY and CDR2 SVGAGI. The CDR3 protein is CASSSWLAGGDEQFF. The CDR3 DNA reads as TGTGCCAGCAGTTCGTGGCTAGCGGGGGGAGATGAGCAGTTCTTC.

In this sample, this clone turned up once. The chain recombines TRBV6-5 with TRBJ2-7; possible D gene TRBD2, 5 bases. The CDR3 is 13 residues long. Germline CDR1 MNHEY, CDR2 SVGAGI. With 7 bases removed from V and 4 bases from J, the gap between germline ends came to 14 bases. DNA of the CDR3: TGTGCCAGCATGGGGAGCCTTGGGTACGAGCAGTACTTC. This codes for CASMGSLGYEQYF.

Remarks on this clone: At the DNA level, this CDR3 is encoded by other sequences in the same sample as well. This chain connects TRBV25-1 to TRBJ1-1; D is unclear. Trimming took 2 bases from V and 1 from J, leaving 5 bases between them. The CDR3 has 13 amino acids. The germline V gene encodes CDR1 MGHDK and CDR2 SYGVNS. The CDR3 DNA follows: TGTGCCAGCAGTGAACTTAGGAACACTGAAGCTTTCTTT. Protein sequence: CASSELRNTEAFF.